The rows below give T cell receptor beta chains drawn from one sample of a study of blood T cell repertoires in COVID-19. Sequenced by immunoSEQ multiplex PCR; TCRdb stores in-frame clones only, minus some. The table has roughly 220,000 clones, around four fifths seen once; the top ten hold 5.1%. The specimen was peripheral blood. These receptors all come from a woman in her sixties or seventies who had recovered from COVID-19. Each CDR3 is given with its conserved first and last residue. The D gene is left open where the match is weak. Only part of the rows carry a size: once, few, many, or a class if the clone is expanded.

j_gene: TRBJ2-2; d_gene: NA; v_gene: TRBV5-1; abundance: NA; CDR3nt: TGCGCCAGCAGACTAACTACAGGGAACACCGGGGAGCTGTTTTTT; CDR3aa: CASRLTTGNTGELFF
j_gene: TRBJ2-2; d_gene: NA; v_gene: TRBV11-3; abundance: NA; CDR3nt: TGTGCCAGCAGCTTAGGAGGGGGCACCGGGGAGCTGTTTTTT; CDR3aa: CASSLGGGTGELFF
j_gene: TRBJ2-2; d_gene: NA; v_gene: TRBV4-1; abundance: once; CDR3nt: TGCGCCACTTCAAGGGGCCCCAACACCGGGGAGCTGTTTTTT; CDR3aa: CATSRGPNTGELFF
j_gene: TRBJ2-5; d_gene: NA; v_gene: TRBV5-1; abundance: NA; CDR3nt: TGCGCCAGCAGCTTGGTCCTAGGACAGCGCCAAGAGACCCAGTACTTC; CDR3aa: CASSLVLGQRQETQYF
j_gene: TRBJ2-3; d_gene: NA; v_gene: TRBV29-1; abundance: NA; CDR3nt: TGCAGCGTTGAAGAGCGGTTTGAAACAGATACGCAGTATTTT; CDR3aa: CSVEERFETDTQYF
j_gene: TRBJ1-5; d_gene: NA; v_gene: TRBV5-4; abundance: NA; CDR3nt: TGTGCCAGCAGCTTGAACACCAATCAGCCCCAGCATTTT; CDR3aa: CASSLNTNQPQHF
j_gene: TRBJ2-7; d_gene: TRBD1; v_gene: TRBV10-3; abundance: NA; CDR3nt: TGTGCCATCACCCCGGGACAGGGGTCCTACGAGCAGTACTTC; CDR3aa: CAITPGQGSYEQYF
j_gene: TRBJ1-2; d_gene: NA; v_gene: TRBV9; abundance: NA; CDR3nt: TGTGCCAGCAGCTCACTAGAAGGGAACTATGGCTACACCTTC; CDR3aa: CASSSLEGNYGYTF
j_gene: TRBJ1-2; d_gene: NA; v_gene: TRBV6-5; abundance: NA; CDR3nt: TGTGCCAGCAGTTACTCGACTTGGGGGCCCTATGGCTACACCTTC; CDR3aa: CASSYSTWGPYGYTF
j_gene: TRBJ1-5; d_gene: NA; v_gene: TRBV7-9; abundance: NA; CDR3nt: TGTGCCAGCAGCTTAGTAGGGGGTGAGATGTATCAGCCCCAGCATTTT; CDR3aa: CASSLVGGEMYQPQHF
j_gene: TRBJ2-7; d_gene: TRBD2; v_gene: TRBV5-4; abundance: NA; CDR3nt: TGTGCCAGCAGCTTGGATGCGGGGGGCTCCTACGAGCAGTACTTC; CDR3aa: CASSLDAGGSYEQYF
j_gene: TRBJ2-3; d_gene: NA; v_gene: TRBV10-3; abundance: NA; CDR3nt: TGTGCCATCAGTGAGGCGGGGAACACAGATACGCAGTATTTT; CDR3aa: CAISEAGNTDTQYF
j_gene: TRBJ2-3; d_gene: NA; v_gene: TRBV11-2; abundance: NA; CDR3nt: TGTGCCAGCAGCCCCCTGATGGGCCGCACAGATACGCAGTATTTT; CDR3aa: CASSPLMGRTDTQYF
j_gene: TRBJ2-1; d_gene: TRBD1; v_gene: TRBV5-1; abundance: NA; CDR3nt: TGCGCCAGCAGCAAGGGACAGGGAGATGAGCAGTTCTTC; CDR3aa: CASSKGQGDEQFF
j_gene: TRBJ2-1; d_gene: NA; v_gene: TRBV7-7; abundance: NA; CDR3nt: TGTGCTAGCAGCTCGGACAACTACAATGAGCAGTTCTTC; CDR3aa: CASSSDNYNEQFF
j_gene: TRBJ2-2; d_gene: NA; v_gene: TRBV4-1; abundance: NA; CDR3nt: TGCGCCAGCACCAGGGGGGCGGACACCGGGGAGCTGTTTTTT; CDR3aa: CASTRGADTGELFF
j_gene: TRBJ1-4; d_gene: NA; v_gene: TRBV11-1; abundance: NA; CDR3nt: TGTGCCAGCAGCTTCGGGGTCGGTGAAAAACTGTTTTTT; CDR3aa: CASSFGVGEKLFF
j_gene: TRBJ1-4; d_gene: NA; v_gene: TRBV5-6; abundance: NA; CDR3nt: TGTGCCAGCAGCCGATCTCCGCGATCAACTAATGAAAAACTGTTTTTT; CDR3aa: CASSRSPRSTNEKLFF
j_gene: TRBJ2-1; d_gene: NA; v_gene: TRBV11-3; abundance: NA; CDR3nt: TGTGCCAGCAGCCCTGACCCCGGGGGTGAGCAGTTCTTC; CDR3aa: CASSPDPGGEQFF
j_gene: TRBJ2-1; d_gene: NA; v_gene: TRBV10-1; abundance: NA; CDR3nt: TGCGCCAGCAGTGAAAATCCTACGACTTACAATGAGCAGTTCTTC; CDR3aa: CASSENPTTYNEQFF
j_gene: TRBJ2-6; d_gene: TRBD1; v_gene: TRBV5-4; abundance: once; CDR3nt: TGTGCCAGCAGATCGGGACAGGGGTATGGGGCCAACGTCCTGACTTTC; CDR3aa: CASRSGQGYGANVLTF
j_gene: TRBJ1-6; d_gene: NA; v_gene: TRBV5-5; abundance: once; CDR3nt: TGTGCCAGCAGCTTTGGGGGCCCCTATAATTCACCCCTCCACTTT; CDR3aa: CASSFGGPYNSPLHF
j_gene: TRBJ1-3; d_gene: NA; v_gene: TRBV30; abundance: NA; CDR3nt: TGTGCCTGGAGTGTCGTGAGCTCTGGAAACACCATATATTTT; CDR3aa: CAWSVVSSGNTIYF
j_gene: TRBJ2-1; d_gene: TRBD2; v_gene: TRBV4-3; abundance: few; CDR3nt: TGCGCCAGCAGCCAAGATGGCCCTAGCGGGGGCTACAATGAGCAGTTCTTC; CDR3aa: CASSQDGPSGGYNEQFF
j_gene: TRBJ2-4; d_gene: TRBD2; v_gene: TRBV3-1/TRBV3-2; abundance: NA; CDR3nt: TGTGCCAGCAGCCCCGGACTAGCGGGGGTTACCAAAAACATTCAGTACTTC; CDR3aa: CASSPGLAGVTKNIQYF
j_gene: TRBJ1-3; d_gene: NA; v_gene: TRBV5-5; abundance: NA; CDR3nt: TGTGCCAGCAGCTTGGCAGCGGGAAACACCATATATTTT; CDR3aa: CASSLAAGNTIYF
j_gene: TRBJ2-1; d_gene: TRBD2; v_gene: TRBV6-2/TRBV6-3; abundance: NA; CDR3nt: TGTGCCAGCAGGCCTAGCGGGGGGGCTAATGAGCAGTTCTTC; CDR3aa: CASRPSGGANEQFF
j_gene: TRBJ1-5; d_gene: NA; v_gene: TRBV24-1; abundance: NA; CDR3nt: TGTGCCACCAGTGATTTTGGCAGGGGTCCCTTCCAGCCCCAGCATTTT; CDR3aa: CATSDFGRGPFQPQHF
j_gene: TRBJ2-7; d_gene: TRBD2; v_gene: TRBV5-1; abundance: NA; CDR3nt: TGCGCCAGCAGCTTGGAAGAATCGGGAGGGTCCTACGAGCAGTACTTC; CDR3aa: CASSLEESGGSYEQYF